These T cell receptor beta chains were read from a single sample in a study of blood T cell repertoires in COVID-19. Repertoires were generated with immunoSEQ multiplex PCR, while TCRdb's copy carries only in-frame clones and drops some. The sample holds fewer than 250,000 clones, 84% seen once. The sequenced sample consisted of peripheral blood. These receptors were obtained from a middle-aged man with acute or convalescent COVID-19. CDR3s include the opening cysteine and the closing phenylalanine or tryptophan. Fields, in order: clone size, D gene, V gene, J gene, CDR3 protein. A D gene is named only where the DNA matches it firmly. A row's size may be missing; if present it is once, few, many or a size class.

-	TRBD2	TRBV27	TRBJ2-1	CASRALAALSYNEQFF
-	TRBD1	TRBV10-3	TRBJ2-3	CAVQGSLWDTQYF
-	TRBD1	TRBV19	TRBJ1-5	CASSGGGAGQPQHF
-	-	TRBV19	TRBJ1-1	CASSKWTENTEAFF
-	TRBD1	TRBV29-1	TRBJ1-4	CSVMTGDGDEKLFF
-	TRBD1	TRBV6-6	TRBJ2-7	CASSFGGGTGHFRQYF
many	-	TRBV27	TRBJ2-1	CASSWGERYNEQFF
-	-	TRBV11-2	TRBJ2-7	CASSLVWSGTHTYEQYF
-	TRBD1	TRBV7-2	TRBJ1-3	CASSLRGRTGNTIYF
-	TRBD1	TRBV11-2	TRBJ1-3	CASSLGLIRTGSGNTIYF
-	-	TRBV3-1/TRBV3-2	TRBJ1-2	CASSPTGNAGYGYTF
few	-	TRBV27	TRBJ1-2	CASATGSRGYTF
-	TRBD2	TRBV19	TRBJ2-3	CASRGRATDTQYF
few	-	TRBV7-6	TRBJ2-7	CASSLVPEYEQYF
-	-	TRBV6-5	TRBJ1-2	CASRGRDTLYGYTF
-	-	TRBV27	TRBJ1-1	CASSLLGGGGENTEAFF
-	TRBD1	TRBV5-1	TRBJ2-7	CASSWERTGEQYF
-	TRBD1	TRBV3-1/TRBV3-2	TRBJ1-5	CASSPAGTGDQPQHF